The TCR beta chain described here comes from a study of cytomegalovirus exposure and HLA in healthy donors. The PCR employed 60 Vbeta primers together with 13 Jbeta primers. This table comes from immunoSEQ multiplex PCR, and its TCRdb copy is limited to in-frame clones, with some not included. This table has roughly 170,000 clones, over 60% appearing once. Looked up from germline, CDR1 is SGHNT and CDR2 is YYREEE (reference sequence). This CDR3 spans 15 amino acids. V was clipped by 0 bases and J by 8 bases; unmatched bases: 7. What was sequenced was PBMCs. This clonotype originated in a woman in her twenties or thirties in good health and CMV-seronegative. The rearrangement links TRBV5-4 to TRBJ1-2; TRBD1 agrees at 10 bases. CDR3 bases: TGTGCCAGCAGCTTGGTAGGACAGGGGGATCGAGGCTACACCTTC. It yields the protein CASSLVGQGDRGYTF.